This note documents a single TCR beta chain sequence. The antigen is not known. Preparation of the TCRbeta library was carried out with unique molecular identifiers. TCRdb redid the calling of the PCR reads with MiXCR, one entry per CDR3 protein. This table has about 300,000 distinct CDR3 sequences, roughly 7.8% appearing once. This specimen comes from a study of T-cell reconstitution after alpha-beta-depleted transplantation in children. V was clipped by 7 bases and J by 10 bases, with 17 bases between them. CDR1 and CDR2 (germline): MNHNS, SASEGT. The CDR3 is made up of 14 amino acids. Overall study findings and caveats: Reportedly, roughly two months post-transplant, alpha-beta T cells arose from several hundred expanded graft clones. Diversity and T-cell counts at one year after transplant derived mostly from new T cells. Surviving recipient T cells and thymic progenitors accounted for the high day-60 TCRbeta diversity observed in some patients.

This sample comprised peripheral blood, obtained 360 days after TCRalphabeta/CD19-depleted stem cell transplant. This chain connects TRBV6-1 to TRBJ1-6; D ambiguous. The sequence came from a female patient aged 2 to 10 who had a stem cell transplant for Fanconi anemia, so the T cells may come from the graft donor. CDR3 nucleotide sequence: TGTGCCAGCACCCCACATGGCGGGAACTCACCCCTCCACTTT. Translation: CASTPHGGNSPLHF.